The clone carrying this T cell receptor (beta chain) was seen a few times. The sample comes from a study of T-cell memory formation after mild COVID-19. Study in general: Largely, the TCR clusters proved donor specific.

Germline V gives CDR1 LNHDA, CDR2 SQIVND (reference sequence). The CDR3 consists of 15 residues. With 2 bases removed from V and 0 bases from J, the gap between germline ends came to 10 bases. 5'RACE, which relied on constant-segment primers, yielded TCR alpha and TCR beta cDNA libraries carrying sample barcodes and UMIs. A single record per CDR3 protein comes from TCRdb applying MiXCR to the 5' RACE reads. The sample records hundreds of thousands of distinct CDR3 sequences, more than 15% being singletons. Sequencing was performed on PBMCs or a T cell subset sorted from them (not recorded which). The chain joins TRBV19 to TRBJ1-1; D uncertain. The clonotype originates from an adult woman who had mild COVID-19 (a few samples of this study predate the infection). Cell type and time point are not known. The DNA for the CDR3 is TGTGCCAGTAGTATAACGGCAACCATGAACACTGAAGCTTTCTTT. Translated, it gives CASSITATMNTEAFF.